One sample yielded the 22 T cell receptor beta chains listed below, sequenced in a study of T cell changes during pregnancy in multiple sclerosis. Produced via immunoSEQ multiplex PCR; TCRdb's table is partial and in-frame only. The sample lists about 68,000 clones, 92% occurring once. Here the sequenced sample was peripheral blood, taken in the second trimester of pregnancy. These receptors were collected from a female donor in good health, enrolled as a control in a pregnancy study.

The chain employs TRBV11-2 and TRBJ2-1; 14 bases line up with TRBD2. Losses at the gene ends were 2 bases for V and 9 bases for J; bases not matched to a gene: 9. The germline gives CDR1 SGHAT, CDR2 FQNNGV. The CDR3 loop spans 17 amino acids. DNA for the CDR3: TGTGCCAGCAGCTTAAGAGCCGGGACTAGCGGGAGTGGTGAGCAGTTCTTC. Translated, it gives CASSLRAGTSGSGEQFF.

The V call is TRBV9, the J call TRBJ2-3; 7 bases align to TRBD1. The CDR3 contains 15 residues. Trimming took 1 base from V and 0 from J; bases not matched to a gene: 2. From germline, CDR1 is SGDLS and CDR2 YYNGEE. The DNA of the CDR3 is TGTGCCAGCAGCGTAACAGGGGCCAGCACAGATACGCAGTATTTT. It translates to CASSVTGASTDTQYF.

The rearrangement uses TRBV19 and TRBJ1-2; 8 nucleotides align to TRBD1. The CDR3 length is 15 residues. With 8 bases clipped from V and 4 bases from J, the junction kept 12 bases outside the gene matches. Germline-derived CDR1 and CDR2 are LNHDA and SQIVND (reference sequence). DNA for the CDR3: TGTGCCAGTTCCGGACAGGGATCCCTCTCCTATGGCTACACCTTC. Its protein product is CASSGQGSLSYGYTF.

In this sample, this clone turned up once. This chain connects TRBV7-3 to TRBJ2-2, with a possible D match to TRBD1 (5 bases). V was shortened by 7 bases and J by 4 bases, with 10 bases between the two germline ends. There are 13 residues in the CDR3. Germline V lookup: CDR1 SGHTA, CDR2 FQGTGA. CDR3 sequence reads: CASNPQGTGELFF. The DNA for the CDR3 is TGTGCCAGCAACCCCCAGGGCACCGGGGAGCTGTTTTTT.

The genes are TRBV5-1 and TRBJ2-7, with 7 positions matching TRBD1. V was clipped by 0 bases and J by 5 bases; unmatched bases: 11. CDR3 length: 16 amino acids. Germline lookup yields CDR1 SGHRS and CDR2 YFSETQ. CDR3 loop: CASSLGRQGVAHEQYF. In DNA, the CDR3 is TGCGCCAGCAGCTTGGGGCGACAGGGAGTGGCTCACGAGCAGTACTTC.

The rearrangement uses TRBV7-3 and TRBJ2-1, with 9 bases lining up with TRBD2. The CDR3 covers 16 residues. Germline V gene data show CDR1 as SGHTA and CDR2 as FQGTGA. With 5 bases clipped from V and 0 bases from J, the junction kept 5 bases outside the gene matches. The CDR3 nucleotides read TGTGCCAGCAGCCGTCTAGCGGGAAGCTCCTACAATGAGCAGTTCTTC. It specifies CASSRLAGSSYNEQFF.

The chain recombines TRBV4-1 with TRBJ2-7; 7 bases match TRBD2. CDR1 MGHRA and CDR2 YSYEKL come from the germline V gene. V shed 4 bases, J shed 3 bases, and the junction held 6 bases outside the gene matches. This CDR3 comprises 14 residues. The DNA of the CDR3 is TGCGCCAGCAGCCTGGGACTAACTTTCTACGAGCAGTACTTC. Translation: CASSLGLTFYEQYF.

The rearrangement links TRBV5-4 to TRBJ2-7, with 8 bases lining up with TRBD2. This CDR3 is built from 15 residues. V shed 0 bases, J shed 1 base, and the junction held 3 bases outside the gene matches. Germline V CDR1 and CDR2: SGHNT, YYREEE (reference sequence). This CDR3 is CASSLDPGGSYEQYF. The CDR3 DNA reads as TGTGCCAGCAGCTTGGATCCGGGAGGGTCCTACGAGCAGTACTTC.

V usage is TRBV19 and J usage is TRBJ1-3, with a possible D match to TRBD1 (5 bases). The CDR3 contains 15 residues. The germline CDR1 and CDR2 sequences are LNHDA and SQIVND (reference sequence). The V gene lost 11 bases and the J gene lost 0 bases, with 17 bases spanning the gap. CDR3 residues: CAAKSGTSSGNTIYF. The CDR3 DNA reads as TGTGCCGCCAAGTCCGGGACTTCCTCTGGAAACACCATATATTTT. Full variable domain (rest looked up from reference TRBV19 and TRBJ1-3): DGGITQSPKYLFRKEGQNVTLSCEQNLNHDAMYWYRQDPGQGLRLIYYSQIVNDFQKGDIAEGYSVSREKKESFPLTVTSAQKNPTAFYLCAAKSGTSSGNTIYFGEGSWLTVV.

The rearrangement uses TRBV6-1 and TRBJ2-7; 7 nucleotides match TRBD1. CDR1 is MNHNS and CDR2 is SASEGT in the germline V gene. The CDR3 is 14 residues long. V lost 1 base and J lost 2; bases outside the gene matches: 2. In DNA form, the CDR3 reads TGTGCCAGCAGTGAAGACAGGGGCGCCTACGAGCAGTACTTC. Its translation is CASSEDRGAYEQYF.

With regard to this clone: Compared with germline, one end of the junction differs, possibly owing to a read error. The chain is built from TRBV28 and TRBJ1-5, with 7 bases fitting TRBD1. Germline-derived CDR1 and CDR2 are MDHEN and SYDVKM. This CDR3 is 16 amino acids long. The CDR3 DNA is TGTGCCAGCAGTGTTCTACAGGGGTCCCGAAGTCAGTCCCAGCATTTT. It yields the protein CASSVLQGSRSQSQHF.

This clone was found many times. The chain carries TRBV19 and TRBJ1-5, with D possibly matching TRBD1 (5 bases). The CDR3 is made up of 14 amino acids. From germline, CDR1 is LNHDA and CDR2 SQIVND (reference sequence). V was cut by 2 bases and J by 7 bases, with 12 bases left in between. DNA for the CDR3: TGTGCCAGTAGTATAATCAGGGAAGTACAGCCCCAGCATTTT. Amino acids: CASSIIREVQPQHF.

As concerns this clone: The same CDR3 arises from other DNA sequences in this sample as well. V and J are TRBV6-4 and TRBJ2-3; 7 positions agree with TRBD1. The germline gives CDR1 MRHNA, CDR2 SNTAGT. The CDR3 consists of 14 residues. V gave up 2 bases and J gave up 4 bases; unmatched junction bases: 3. CDR3 sequence reads: CASSDGQGADTQYF. The CDR3 region has the DNA TGTGCCAGCAGTGACGGGCAGGGGGCAGATACGCAGTATTTT.

This chain connects TRBV4-1 to TRBJ1-4; 9 nucleotides agree with TRBD1. The CDR3 is 15 residues long. Germline V gene lookup returns CDR1 MGHRA and CDR2 YSYEKL. The ends lost 4 bases at V and 5 bases at J; junction bases unmatched: 5. The CDR3 nucleotides are TGCGCCAGCAGCCCCTCGGGGACAGGGAATGAAAAACTGTTTTTT. Translation gives CASSPSGTGNEKLFF.

V and J are TRBV28 and TRBJ2-7; D is undetermined. Deletions cut 7 bases from V and 3 bases from J, with 22 bases between. The germline gives CDR1 MDHEN, CDR2 SYDVKM. The CDR3 covers 16 residues. The CDR3 nucleotides read TGTGCCAGCAAACTTACTGGCTCCGGGTCCGGCTACGAGCAGTACTTC. This sequence encodes CASKLTGSGSGYEQYF.

The CDR3 loop reads CASSLKGNTAFNEKLFF. The CDR3 coding sequence is TGCGCCAGCAGCCTCAAGGGGAATACGGCTTTTAATGAAAAACTGTTTTTT. The chain links TRBV4-1 to TRBJ1-4; D is possibly TRBD1 (5 bases). The V gene lost 4 bases and the J gene lost 4 bases, with 19 bases spanning the gap. The CDR3 runs to 17 residues. Germline V gives CDR1 MGHRA, CDR2 YSYEKL.

The V and J genes are TRBV11-3 and TRBJ2-7, with D perhaps matching TRBD2 (6 bases). This CDR3 is 13 amino acids long. CDR1 and CDR2 from the germline V gene are SGHNT and YENEEA. V lost 4 bases, J lost 5 bases, and 12 bases lay in between. The CDR3 loop is CASSSGGGNEQYF. CDR3 coding DNA: TGTGCCAGCAGCTCCGGGGGTGGCAACGAGCAGTACTTC.

The chain is built from TRBV27 and TRBJ2-6; possibly TRBD1 for D (6 bases). Germline V gene data show CDR1 as MNHEY and CDR2 as SMNVEV (reference sequence). The CDR3 extends over 14 amino acids. The ends were cut back, 8 bases at V and 0 bases at J, with 8 bases in the middle. The CDR3: CASGRGSGANVLTF. CDR3 nucleotide sequence: TGTGCCAGCGGCAGGGGCTCTGGGGCCAACGTCCTGACTTTC.

This chain uses TRBV7-2 with TRBJ1-3; weak D call: TRBD1 (5 bases). Looked up from germline, CDR1 is SGHTA and CDR2 is FQGNSA. The CDR3 has 15 amino acids. Trimming took off 1 base at V and 3 bases at J, with 10 bases between the two ends. CDR3 residues: CASSLGGTYGNTIYF. Here the CDR3 DNA reads TGTGCCAGCAGCTTAGGGGGCACTTATGGAAACACCATATATTTT.

The rearrangement links TRBV18 to TRBJ2-1; D is perhaps TRBD2 (5 bases). The CDR3 is 15 residues long. V was clipped by 3 bases and J by 2 bases, with 11 bases between them. Germline CDR1 is KGHSH and CDR2 is LQKENI. CDR3 sequence: CASSPSMGAYNEQFF. CDR3 DNA sequence: TGTGCCAGCTCACCCTCTATGGGAGCCTACAATGAGCAGTTCTTC.

The chain combines TRBV7-2 with TRBJ1-5; D is uncertain. Germline CDR1 and CDR2: SGHTA and FQGNSA. The CDR3 runs to 15 residues. V lost 6 bases to trimming and J lost 3 bases, with 15 bases between them. CDR3 nucleotide sequence: TGTGCCAGCAGACCGGCCGGGGAGACCAATCAGCCCCAGCATTTT. It is translated as CASRPAGETNQPQHF.

The chain employs TRBV19 and TRBJ1-5; 8 bases line up with TRBD1. Trimming removed 5 bases from V and 5 bases from J; junction bases left unmatched: 11. This CDR3 spans 16 amino acids. Germline CDR1 is LNHDA and CDR2 is SQIVND (reference sequence). The CDR3 DNA reads as TGTGCCAGTAGTCGCCGGGGGCAGGGGGCAGATCAGCCCCAGCATTTT. It is translated as CASSRRGQGADQPQHF.